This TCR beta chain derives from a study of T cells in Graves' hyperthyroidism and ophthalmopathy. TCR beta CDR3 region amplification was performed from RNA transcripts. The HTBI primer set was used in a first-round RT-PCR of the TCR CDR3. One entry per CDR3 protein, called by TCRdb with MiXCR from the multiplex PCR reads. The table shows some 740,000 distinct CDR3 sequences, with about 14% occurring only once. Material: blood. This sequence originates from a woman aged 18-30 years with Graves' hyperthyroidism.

CDR3 amino acids: CARTATGANVLTF. Here the CDR3 DNA reads TGTGCCAGGACTGCCACTGGGGCCAACGTCCTGACTTTC. The rearrangement links TRBV12-3 or TRBV12-4 to TRBJ2-6; D gene uncertain. The CDR3 runs to 13 residues. Trimming shortened V by 9 bases and J by 2 bases, and 8 bases separated the two germline ends.